The rows below give T cell receptor beta chains drawn from one sample of a study of graft-versus-host responses after intestinal transplantation. Profiled with immunoSEQ multiplex PCR; TCRdb holds only in-frame clones, not every one. The sample lists 4,500 to 5,000 clones; around 80% were seen once. Specimen: ileum tissue, collected roughly 19 weeks after intestinal transplantation. These receptors all come from a human patient who received an intestinal transplant, so some T cells may come from the graft donor. CDR3s include the opening cysteine and the closing phenylalanine or tryptophan. The D gene is left open where the match is weak. Some rows mark clone size as missing; the rest say once, few, many or name a class of expanded clone.

j_call d_call v_call clone_size cdr3_aa cdr3_nt
TRBJ2-2 . TRBV6-5 . CASSYGRDVGELSF TGTGCCAGCAGTTACGGCAGGGACGTGGGGGAGCTGTCTTTT
TRBJ2-3 TRBD2 TRBV19 . CASSIERGGHTDTQYF TGTGCCAGTAGTATTGAGCGGGGGGGCCACACAGATACGCAGTATTTT
TRBJ2-1 TRBD1 TRBV29-1 . CSAGWHRGDEQFF TGCAGCGCCGGGTGGCACAGGGGCGATGAGCAGTTCTTC
TRBJ2-3 TRBD1 TRBV5-1 few CASSVGQLTDTQYF TGCGCCAGCAGCGTGGGACAGCTCACAGATACGCAGTATTTT
TRBJ2-7 . TRBV9 once CASSVGAEGHEQYF TGTGCCAGCAGCGTAGGGGCGGAGGGCCACGAGCAGTACTTC
TRBJ2-7 . TRBV5-4 . CASSPHRGSTTSPSYEQYF TGTGCCAGCAGCCCACACCGAGGCAGCACTACGAGCCCCTCCTACGAGCAGTACTTC
TRBJ2-7 . TRBV11-3 . CASSSHSGGGLYEQYF TGTGCCAGCAGCTCCCACTCCGGGGGCGGACTCTACGAGCAGTACTTC
TRBJ1-3 . TRBV10-3 . CAISHPPAGRKAGNTIYF TGTGCCATCAGCCACCCTCCCGCGGGCAGAAAAGCTGGAAACACCATATATTTT
TRBJ2-7 TRBD1 TRBV7-9 once CASSPPRDRGSYEQYF TGTGCCAGCAGCCCACCCCGGGACAGGGGTTCCTACGAGCAGTACTTC
TRBJ1-2 . TRBV11-2 . CASSPSPEGIGYTF TGTGCCAGCAGCCCTAGCCCCGAGGGTATTGGCTACACCTTC
TRBJ2-1 . TRBV19 . CASSQHSSYNEQFF TGTGCCAGTAGTCAACATAGCTCCTACAATGAGCAGTTCTTC
TRBJ1-1 . TRBV21-1 . CASSTPQAGNTEAFF TGTGCCAGCAGCACCCCACAAGCAGGGAACACTGAAGCTTTCTTT
TRBJ1-5 . TRBV5-6 few CASSFGNQPQHF TGTGCCAGCAGCTTCGGGAATCAGCCCCAGCATTTT
TRBJ2-5 . TRBV27 . CASSLSRTNQETQYF TGTGCCAGCAGTTTATCGCGGACGAACCAAGAGACCCAGTACTTC
TRBJ2-3 . TRBV25-1 . CASSESTDTQYF TGTGCCAGCAGTGAAAGCACAGATACGCAGTATTTT
TRBJ2-1 TRBD2 TRBV6-4 few CASSPGTSGINEQFF TGTGCCAGCAGTCCCGGGACTAGCGGGATCAATGAGCAGTTCTTC
TRBJ2-1 . TRBV20-1 . CSAKRDEQFF TGCAGTGCTAAACGGGATGAGCAGTTCTTC
TRBJ2-1 . TRBV28 . CASSFPPTNEQFF TGTGCCAGCAGTTTTCCTCCAACGAATGAGCAGTTCTTC
TRBJ1-2 . TRBV7-9 few CASSGSGLGYTF TGTGCCAGCAGCGGGTCAGGGCTTGGCTACACCTTC
TRBJ2-5 TRBD2 TRBV25-1 . CASSETSAQETQYF TGTGCCAGCAGTGAGACTAGCGCTCAAGAGACCCAGTACTTC
TRBJ2-3 . TRBV7-9 . CASSSADGQYTDTQYF TGTGCCAGCAGCTCAGCCGACGGACAGTACACAGATACGCAGTATTTT
TRBJ2-3 . TRBV4-2 . CASSHGGTSDTQYF TGTGCCAGCAGCCATGGCGGGACCTCAGATACGCAGTATTTT
TRBJ2-5 . TRBV21-1 . CASSLFRLAGDETQYF TGTGCCAGCAGCCTCTTTCGGCTAGCGGGGGATGAGACCCAGTACTTC
TRBJ1-2 . TRBV5-5 . CASSLAGRAHYDYGYTF TGTGCCAGCAGCTTGGCGGGCAGGGCCCACTACGACTATGGCTACACCTTC
TRBJ2-5 . TRBV5-7 . CASSIQEFQETQYF TGTGCCAGCAGCATACAGGAATTTCAAGAGACCCAGTACTTC